This T cell receptor beta chain was recorded in a study of T cells in Graves' hyperthyroidism and ophthalmopathy. Overall study findings and caveats: Ophthalmopathy was identified by the model a median about 6.4 months ahead of onset. Blood held most thyroid clonotypes expanded above 0.001 frequency.

Patients were excluded for uncontrolled infection, other autoimmune disease, pregnancy or lactation. V lost 2 bases and J 5 bases, leaving 13 bases between the germline ends. Germline lookup yields CDR1 GTSNPN and CDR2 SVGIG (reference sequence). The CDR3 is 14 residues long. This clonotype was detected ten times or more. Its matching antigen is unknown. Template material for amplifying TCR beta CDR3 regions consisted of RNA transcripts. Carried out on the TCR CDR3, a first-round RT-PCR used the HTBI primer set. A single record per CDR3 protein comes from TCRdb applying MiXCR to the multiplex PCR reads. Here the sample spans about 640,000 distinct CDR3 sequences, more than 14% being singletons.

The material sequenced was blood. V is TRBV30 and J is TRBJ2-4; D is uncertain. This TCR came from a woman aged 45-60 years with Graves' ophthalmopathy. The CDR3 DNA follows: TGTGCCTGGAGTCAACCATGGACCCAAAACATTCAGTACTTC. Translation gives CAWSQPWTQNIQYF.